This TCR beta chain emerged from a study of glioma-infiltrating T cells. With respect to this clonotype: The antigen remains unidentified.

Whole-study results and caveats: Non-neoplastic patients had below-expected tissue-blood divergence, while all gliomas exceeded expectation.

TCR alpha and beta CDR3 regions were amplified from RNA using iRepertoire nested multiplex PCR. One-step reverse transcription and amplification started from around 100-400 ng of tissue mRNA or PBMC total RNA. MiXCR, run by TCRdb on the multiplex PCR reads, gives a single entry per CDR3 protein. The profile shows about 5,700 distinct CDR3 sequences, about 40% of them singletons. Trimming shortened V by 1 base and J by 4 bases, and 13 bases separated the two germline ends. Germline V gene lookup returns CDR1 SGHAT and CDR2 FQNNGV. The CDR3 extends over 15 amino acids. The sample comprised glioma tissue, nonneoplastic brain tissue, or PBMCs (not recorded which). The source is a human donor with low-grade glioma or glioblastoma, undergoing nonglioma brain surgery, or in good health (not recorded which). The chain combines TRBV11-2 with TRBJ1-2; D ambiguous. This CDR3 reads CASSLAGSPGYGYTF. The CDR3 coding sequence is TGTGCCAGCAGCTTAGCAGGTAGTCCCGGCTATGGCTACACCTTC.